A single sample is the source of the 17 T cell receptor beta chains below, sequenced in a study. Each CDR3 protein gets one entry after TCRdb re-called the 5' RACE reads with MiXCR. The table records approximately 5,800 distinct CDR3 sequences, approximately 30% of them present only once. The specimen was memory CD4+ T cells sorted from a lymph node. Described subset: memory CD4+ T cells, CD4+CD45RO+CD25-. The receptors were gathered from a female donor with breast cancer.

This clonotype appeared a few times. The chain recombines TRBV4-3 with TRBJ2-3; D is unclear. Per the germline V gene, CDR1 is LGHNA and CDR2 is YSLEER. Trimming removed 0 bases from V and 1 base from J, with 5 bases in between. The CDR3 has 14 amino acids. CDR3 protein: CASSQDARTDTQYF. The CDR3 DNA follows: TGCGCCAGCAGCCAAGATGCTCGCACAGATACGCAGTATTTT.

In its sample, this clonotype was seen many times. V usage is TRBV29-1 and J usage is TRBJ2-7, with unresolved D. V was shortened by 6 bases and J by 0 bases, with 6 bases between the two germline ends. The CDR3 has 11 amino acids. Germline values: CDR1 SQVTM, CDR2 ANQGSEA. CDR3 sequence: CSVQDSYEQYF. The CDR3 DNA reads TGCAGCGTACAAGACTCCTACGAGCAGTACTTC.

V usage is TRBV11-3 and J usage is TRBJ2-1, with a tentative D call TRBD2 (6 bases). The V gene lost 2 bases and the J gene lost 5 bases, with 10 bases spanning the gap. Germline CDR1 is SGHNT and CDR2 is YENEEA. The CDR3 sequence is 14 residues long. CDR3 in DNA: TGTGCCAGCAGCTTATTCGGGAGCAACAATGAGCAGTTCTTC. Amino acid sequence: CASSLFGSNNEQFF.

The V gene is TRBV3-1, the J gene TRBJ2-1; possibly TRBD2 for D (6 bases). CDR3 length: 14 residues. Trimming left V 3 bases short and J 11 bases short, with 17 bases between. Germline values: CDR1 LGHDT, CDR2 YNNKEL (reference sequence). The CDR3 sequence: CASSHGTQLDKQFF. Written as DNA, the CDR3 is TGTGCCAGCAGCCACGGGACTCAACTAGATAAGCAGTTCTTC.

Sample share makes this clonotype medium-sized. The genes are TRBV5-1 and TRBJ2-3; D possibly corresponds to TRBD1 (6 bases). The CDR3 runs to 14 residues. The V end was cut by 5 bases, the J end by 4 bases, with 14 bases between. In germline, CDR1 is SGHRS, CDR2 YFSETQ. The CDR3 DNA sequence: TGCGCCAGCAGACCTAGTAAGGGGGCAGATACGCAGTATTTT. This gives the protein CASRPSKGADTQYF.

In this sample, this clonotype turned up a few times. An end of the junction does not agree with germline; a read error may underlie this. CDR3: CASSKRTDTQYF. The CDR3 DNA is TGCGCCAGCAGCAAACGAACAGATACGCAGTACTTT. The genes are TRBV5-1 and TRBJ2-3; D gene ambiguous. The CDR3 loop spans 12 amino acids. CDR1 is SGHRS, CDR2 YFSETQ, per germline. Combining the CDR3 with reference TRBV5-1 and TRBJ2-3 gives the whole variable domain KAGVTQTPRYLIKTRGQQVTLSCSPISGHRSVSWYQQTPGQGLQFLFEYFSETQRNKGNFPGRFSGRQFSNSRSEMNVSTLELGDSALYLCASSKRTDTQYFGPGTRLTVL.

At least ten counts were recorded for this clonotype. The chain has TRBV5-1 and TRBJ2-3; D is ambiguous. The CDR3 has 14 residues. Trimming cost V 5 bases and J 1 base, with 11 bases left between them. Germline loops: CDR1 SGHRS, CDR2 YFSETQ. As DNA, the CDR3 is TGCGCCAGCAGGGCGGAACCTGGCACAGATACGCAGTATTTT. Translating it yields CASRAEPGTDTQYF.

This clonotype was detected ten times or more. CDR3 bases: TGTGCCAGCAGTGCGGACATTAGCAATCAGCCCCAGCATTTT. It translates to CASSADISNQPQHF. This rearrangement joins TRBV12-3 or TRBV12-4 to TRBJ1-5, with D possibly being TRBD1 (5 bases). The CDR3 has 14 residues. Trimming cost V 5 bases and J 0 bases, with 8 bases left between them.

This clonotype is labeled as large (0.1 to 1%). The chain's CDR3 is CSAVSGTGYYEQYF. As DNA, the CDR3 is TGCAGTGCTGTATCCGGGACAGGGTACTACGAGCAGTACTTC. The chain links TRBV20-1 to TRBJ2-7; TRBD1 matches 9 bases. The CDR3 totals 14 residues. Germline V lookup: CDR1 DFQATT, CDR2 SNEGSKA (reference sequence). Trimming at V came to 5 bases and at J to 3 bases, leaving 8 bases not matched to a gene.

The rearrangement links TRBV4-2 to TRBJ1-5, with TRBD1 matching 7 bases. The CDR3 consists of 15 residues. Trimming took 0 bases from V and 11 from J; bases not matched to a gene: 10. CDR1 and CDR2 (germline): LGHNA, YNFKEQ. The CDR3 DNA reads as TGTGCCAGCAGCCAAGACAGGGGGGGCGCCCAGTCCCAGCATTTT. Protein sequence: CASSQDRGGAQSQHF.

This clonotype was observed many times. V usage is TRBV9 and J usage is TRBJ2-3; tentatively, D is TRBD2 (5 bases). This CDR3 has 13 residues. Germline CDR1 reads SGDLS; CDR2 reads YYNGEE. Trimming took off 0 bases at V and 6 bases at J, with 8 bases between the two ends. The CDR3 region is CASSVETGDTQYF. CDR3 bases: TGTGCCAGCAGCGTAGAGACGGGGGATACGCAGTATTTT.

This chain connects TRBV6-5 to TRBJ1-3; D perhaps matches TRBD1 (5 bases). Trimming left V 4 bases short and J 3 bases short, with 13 bases between. Germline CDR1 and CDR2: MNHEY and SVGAGI. The CDR3 extends over 15 amino acids. The CDR3 DNA reads as TGTGCCAGCAGTTTGGGCCGGGGCGGTGGAAACACCATATATTTT. It yields the protein CASSLGRGGGNTIYF.

This clonotype was observed at least ten times. The J gene is TRBJ2-7, the V gene TRBV19; TRBD2 agrees at 7 bases. CDR3 length equals 15 residues. V shed 7 bases and J 5 bases; nucleotides not matched to a gene: 14. CDR1 and CDR2 from the germline V gene are LNHDA and SQIVND (reference sequence). CDR3 in amino acids: CASNHPGGSIDEQYF. Here the CDR3 DNA reads TGTGCCAGTAATCACCCGGGGGGAAGTATCGACGAGCAGTACTTC.

Sample share makes this clonotype medium-sized (0.01 to 0.1%). The chain links TRBV20-1 to TRBJ1-5; D remains unclear. The V and J ends lost 0 bases and 4 bases respectively, with 7 bases between them. The CDR3 length is 13 residues. In germline, CDR1 is DFQATT, CDR2 SNEGSKA (reference sequence). CDR3 protein: CSAREAANQPQHF. Written as DNA, the CDR3 is TGCAGTGCTAGAGAGGCGGCTAATCAGCCCCAGCATTTT.

This clonotype ranks as medium-sized (0.01 to 0.1%). This chain joins TRBV11-1 and TRBJ2-5, with D unresolved. The V gene lost 4 bases and the J gene lost 3 bases, with 3 bases spanning the gap. The CDR3 sequence is 11 residues long. Germline CDR1 reads SGHAT; CDR2 reads FQDESV (reference sequence). The CDR3 sequence is CASSSKETQYF. The CDR3 DNA reads as TGTGCCAGCAGCTCAAAAGAGACCCAGTACTTC.

In its sample, this clonotype ranks as medium-sized. V and J are TRBV6-1 and TRBJ1-5, with D tentatively TRBD1 (6 bases). Germline-derived CDR1 and CDR2 are MNHNS and SASEGT. The CDR3 runs 15 residues. V lost 6 bases, J lost 0 bases, and 12 bases lay in between. This chain's CDR3 is CASRDWTDSNQPQHF. The CDR3 nucleotides read TGTGCCAGCAGGGACTGGACAGATAGCAATCAGCCCCAGCATTTT.

In its sample, this clonotype was seen many times. The chain has TRBV5-1 and TRBJ1-2, with 7 bases aligning to TRBD1. This CDR3 comprises 15 residues. Germline lookup yields CDR1 SGHRS and CDR2 YFSETQ. Germline trimming cut 5 bases from V and 0 bases from J; bases unmatched to any gene: 7. This CDR3 is CASRDRDSSNYGYTF. DNA of the CDR3: TGCGCCAGCAGGGACCGGGACAGTTCTAACTATGGCTACACCTTC. The complete variable domain, with remaining parts taken from reference TRBV5-1 and TRBJ1-2, reads KAGVTQTPRYLIKTRGQQVTLSCSPISGHRSVSWYQQTPGQGLQFLFEYFSETQRNKGNFPGRFSGRQFSNSRSEMNVSTLELGDSALYLCASRDRDSSNYGYTFGSGTRLTVV.